These T cell receptor beta chains were read from a single sample in a study of immune cell composition in non-small cell lung cancer. Method: immunoSEQ multiplex PCR; TCRdb's copy keeps in-frame clones and lacks some. The repertoire holds about 16,000 clones, with around 69% as singletons. Material: lung tumor tissue. The receptors originated from a human donor with non-small cell lung cancer. The conserved cysteine and the conserved F or W are not part of the CDR3 here. The size field is filled for only some rows; it gives once, few, many or a size class.

cdr3_aa,j_call,v_call,clone_size
ASSQNMNEQF,TRBJ2-1,TRBV4-1,.
ASSLYGTGDQPQH,TRBJ1-5,TRBV7-2,.
ASSLQPNTEAF,TRBJ1-1,TRBV5-4,few
ASSLVIRGRGYGYT,TRBJ1-2,TRBV11-2,.
ASRKTGLYGYT,TRBJ1-2,TRBV28,.
SVEDRDSPNYGYT,TRBJ1-2,TRBV29-1,.
ASSKGRGNTEAF,TRBJ1-1,TRBV11-3,few
ASRRGGVYNEQF,TRBJ2-1,TRBV5-1,few
ASSLSTDTQY,TRBJ2-3,TRBV5-1,.
SVRWGAGGPLIGELF,TRBJ2-2,TRBV29-1,.
ASSKGEPTDTQY,TRBJ2-3,TRBV5-1,.
ASSFSGDSNQPQH,TRBJ1-5,TRBV9,.
ASSPDRNYGYT,TRBJ1-2,TRBV6-5,.
ASSSIGFLDEQY,TRBJ2-7,TRBV27,.
ASSSGQGRTEAF,TRBJ1-1,TRBV7-6,.
ARTQSSAAHNYGYT,TRBJ1-2,TRBV2,.
ASSLGQGKGNYGYT,TRBJ1-2,TRBV5-6,.
ASSREGTDTQY,TRBJ2-3,TRBV9,.
ASSEAIAGTDTQY,TRBJ2-3,TRBV2,.
ASSIVVSGNTIY,TRBJ1-3,TRBV19,.
ASSLDRVAGTEAF,TRBJ1-1,TRBV7-9,few
ASSYGQSNQPQH,TRBJ1-5,TRBV6-5,.
ASIRGGASGTDTQY,TRBJ2-3,TRBV7-2,.
ASRLDRAFGYEQY,TRBJ2-7,TRBV6-5,.
SVMTAYEQY,TRBJ2-7,TRBV29-1,.
ASSLGGDPDTQY,TRBJ2-3,TRBV5-8,once
ASRQGTGASEETQY,TRBJ2-5,TRBV6-6,.
ASSQVSIAGGETQY,TRBJ2-5,TRBV4-2,.
ASRRQGSTGELF,TRBJ2-2,TRBV5-1,.
ATQRGEGPSNEQF,TRBJ2-1,TRBV4-1,.
ASSASGTSGGVGY,TRBJ2-3,TRBV5-4,.
ASSGGQNYGYT,TRBJ1-2,TRBV2,.
ASSNTAGTQSNQPQH,TRBJ1-5,TRBV18,few
AISVQGISVGWDGYT,TRBJ1-2,TRBV10-3,few
ATSRDRSSGNTIY,TRBJ1-3,TRBV15,.
ASSLVSGETQY,TRBJ2-5,TRBV11-1,.
ASSGGTGFIRDNEQF,TRBJ2-1,TRBV6-1,.
ASSYGWGQTYNEQF,TRBJ2-1,TRBV6-5,.
ASRRDIWDQPQH,TRBJ1-5,TRBV5-5,.
AWSAGWGAKPQH,TRBJ1-5,TRBV30,.
ASSLEAGPYNEQF,TRBJ2-1,TRBV7-6,.